The 5 T cell receptor beta chains below all came from one sample that was sequenced in a study of T cell responses to AZD1222 COVID-19 vaccine. TCRdb keeps only in-frame clones here, not all; method: immunoSEQ multiplex PCR. The sample has 140,000 to 150,000 clones; around 93% are singletons. The sample here was peripheral blood, taken 28 days after the second AZD1222 dose. The receptor set was obtained from an adult who received the AZD1222 COVID-19 vaccine.

The genes are TRBV6-5 and TRBJ1-5, with D tentatively TRBD1 (6 bases). The CDR3 covers 14 residues. In germline, CDR1 is MNHEY, CDR2 SVGAGI. Trimming pared 5 bases from V and 2 bases from J, leaving 10 bases between. The CDR3 region is CASSQGYGNQPQHF. Written as DNA, the CDR3 is TGTGCCAGCAGTCAGGGGTACGGCAATCAGCCCCAGCATTTT.

V gene TRBV24-1 combines with J gene TRBJ2-2, with a tentative D call TRBD2 (6 bases). Germline CDR1 and CDR2: KGHDR and SFDVKD. V was pared by 0 bases and J by 3 bases, with 10 bases between. CDR3 length: 16 residues. The chain's CDR3 is CATSDLGWEDTGELFF. CDR3 bases: TGTGCCACCAGTGATTTGGGGTGGGAGGACACCGGGGAGCTGTTTTTT.

The chain employs TRBV30 and TRBJ2-3, with 8 bases that match TRBD1. CDR1 is GTSNPN, CDR2 SVGIG, per germline (reference sequence). The CDR3 is 15 amino acids. J was trimmed by 3 bases and V by 3 bases; bases with no gene match: 8. CDR3 protein: CAWRADRGLTDTQYF. CDR3 in DNA: TGTGCCTGGAGGGCAGACAGGGGATTGACAGATACGCAGTATTTT.

CDR3 coding DNA: TGTGCCAGCAGCTTATTCCCAGAGAACTATGGCTACACCTTC. This encodes CASSLFPENYGYTF. The chain is built from TRBV7-9 and TRBJ1-2; D remains ambiguous. Trimming took 2 bases from V and 2 from J, leaving 9 bases between them. Germline loops: CDR1 SEHNR, CDR2 FQNEAQ (reference sequence). The CDR3 length is 14 residues.

The chain joins TRBV19 to TRBJ1-1; weak D call: TRBD1 (6 bases). The CDR3 runs to 13 residues. In germline, CDR1 is LNHDA, CDR2 SQIVND (reference sequence). Trimming shortened V by 4 bases and J by 7 bases, and 13 bases separated the two germline ends. CDR3 sequence (DNA): TGTGCCAGTAGTACTACAGGGTTACATGAAGCTTTCTTT. The encoded protein is CASSTTGLHEAFF.